The subject of this entry is one T cell receptor (beta chain). The data derive from a study of CD8 T cells in Susac syndrome. Reverse transcription of roughly 0.45 to 1 ug RNA was carried out with random hexamers. Amplification of TCR beta CDR3 spanned 54 Vbeta and 13 Jbeta via immunoSEQ multiplex PCR. TCRdb re-derived calls from the immunoSEQ multiplex PCR reads in MiXCR, one entry per CDR3 protein. This table holds 250,000 to 300,000 distinct CDR3 sequences, approximately 90% found once. Trimming pared 5 bases from V and 4 bases from J, leaving 12 bases between. From germline, CDR1 is SEHNR and CDR2 FQNEAQ (reference sequence). The length of the CDR3 is 14 residues. TEMRA cells were enriched by FACS, and CD4+ and CD8+ T cells were negatively isolated.

The chain employs TRBV7-9 and TRBJ1-3; D gene uncertain. The sequenced sample consisted of CD8+ T cells from PBMCs. The source of this sequence is a human donor with multiple sclerosis. CDR3 loop: CASSPPLGGNTIYF. The CDR3 DNA is TGTGCCAGCAGCCCCCCCCTCGGGGGAAACACCATATATTTT.